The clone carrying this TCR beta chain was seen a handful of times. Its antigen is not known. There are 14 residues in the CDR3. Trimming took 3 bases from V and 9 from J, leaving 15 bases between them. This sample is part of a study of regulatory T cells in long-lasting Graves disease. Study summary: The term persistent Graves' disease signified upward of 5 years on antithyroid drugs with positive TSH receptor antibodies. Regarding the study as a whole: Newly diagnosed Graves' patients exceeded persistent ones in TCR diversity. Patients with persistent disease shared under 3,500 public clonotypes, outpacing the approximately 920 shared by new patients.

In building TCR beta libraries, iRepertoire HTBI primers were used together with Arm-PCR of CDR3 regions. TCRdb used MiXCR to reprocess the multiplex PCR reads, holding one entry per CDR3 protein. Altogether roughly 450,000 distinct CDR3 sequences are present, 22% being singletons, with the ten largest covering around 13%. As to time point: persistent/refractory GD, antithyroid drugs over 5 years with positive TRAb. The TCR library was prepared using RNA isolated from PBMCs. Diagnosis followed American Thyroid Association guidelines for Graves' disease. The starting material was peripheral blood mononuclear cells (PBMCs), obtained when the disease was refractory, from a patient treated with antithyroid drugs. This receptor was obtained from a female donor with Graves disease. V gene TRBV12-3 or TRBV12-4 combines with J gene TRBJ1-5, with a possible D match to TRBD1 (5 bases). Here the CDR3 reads CASSLSGMGWPQHF. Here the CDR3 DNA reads TGTGCCAGCAGTTTGTCAGGGATGGGATGGCCCCAGCATTTT.